The clone carrying this T cell receptor beta chain has just a few counts. Its target is not known. Sequenced with the Oncomine TCR Beta short-read assay was DNA taken from cultured CD4+ T cells. TCRdb passed the PCR reads through MiXCR, listing each CDR3 protein once. The sample contains approximately 5,000 distinct CDR3 sequences, roughly a quarter of which appear only once. Treatment: approximately 10-day PBMC culture with coronavirus spike peptide pools or control peptides (ViraFEST assay). Collection of the unexposed donor's CD4+ T cells took place before the COVID-19 pandemic (2011-2018). Per well, approximately 2.1 million PBMCs were cultured in the presence of about 9.2 IU/ml IL-2 and 10 ug/ml peptide pools. This CDR3 comprises 13 residues. Between the trimmed V and J ends, which lost 8 bases and 0 bases, there was a span of 8 bases. CDR1 is SEHNR and CDR2 is FQNEAQ in the germline V gene (reference sequence).

This entry belongs to a study of vaccination and CD4 T cells after COVID-19. Study in general: Every participant had a vaccine, which was either BNT162b2 or mRNA-1273, given in two doses.

The receptor's source is a human donor in good health. Sequenced sample: CD4+ T cells from blood, cultured in vitro. This chain links TRBV7-9 with TRBJ1-3, with a possible D match to TRBD1 (5 bases). CDR3 nucleotides: TGTGCCAGCCGACAGAGCTCTGGAAACACCATATATTTT. Its protein product is CASRQSSGNTIYF.